Following are 29 T cell receptor beta chains from one sample sequenced in a study of T cells in Graves' hyperthyroidism and ophthalmopathy. Amplified TCR beta CDR3 regions derived from RNA transcripts. Carried out on the TCR CDR3, a first-round RT-PCR used the HTBI primer set. TCRdb called the multiplex PCR reads again in MiXCR, with one record for every CDR3 protein. Seen here are some 360,000 distinct CDR3 sequences, approximately 13% observed once, and the top ten hold more than 9.5%. Sequencing was done on a sample of blood. Receptors originate from a woman aged 55-69 years with Graves' hyperthyroidism.

The V and J genes are TRBV6-1 and TRBJ2-6; D is undetermined. The CDR3 is 15 residues long. The ends were cut back, 5 bases at V and 0 bases at J, with 8 bases in the middle. CDR1 is MNHNS and CDR2 is SASEGT in the germline V gene. The CDR3 sequence is CASSKGYSGANVLTF. The CDR3 coding sequence is TGTGCCAGCAGTAAGGGTTACTCTGGGGCCAACGTCCTGACTTTC.

The chain links TRBV20-1 to TRBJ2-1; 9 bases match TRBD2. The CDR3 consists of 14 residues. V shed 1 base and J 12 bases; nucleotides not matched to a gene: 10. Per the germline V gene, CDR1 is DFQATT and CDR2 is SNEGSKA (reference sequence). The CDR3 nucleotides are TGCAGTGCTAGAGGGCGGGAGGGGTCGGGGGTGCAGTTCTTC. Its translation: CSARGREGSGVQFF.

In this sample, this clonotype turned up many times. The chain has TRBV12-3 or TRBV12-4 and TRBJ2-7, with 10 positions matching TRBD2. V gave up 2 bases and J gave up 3 bases; unmatched junction bases: 13. The CDR3 loop spans 18 amino acids. This CDR3 reads CASSLWIFEREGGYEQYF. The CDR3 DNA reads TGTGCCAGCAGTTTATGGATCTTCGAGCGGGAGGGCGGCTACGAGCAGTACTTC.

This clonotype occurred many times. J is TRBJ2-5 and V is TRBV20-1, with 11 bases identical to TRBD2. Germline CDR1 is DFQATT and CDR2 is SNEGSKA (reference sequence). V dropped 6 bases and J dropped 5; count of bases not matched to a gene: 14. CDR3 length: 16 amino acids. As DNA, the CDR3 is TGCAGTGCCAGCCCCATACTAGCGGGAGTTCCGGAGACCCAGTACTTC. This gives the protein CSASPILAGVPETQYF.

Many counts were recorded for this clonotype. J is TRBJ1-1 and V is TRBV12-5; 10 nucleotides match TRBD1. Germline CDR1 reads LGHNT; CDR2 reads FRNRAP. This CDR3 has 17 residues. The junction had 6 bases not matched to a gene; V was cut back by 2 bases and J by 0 bases. The CDR3: CASGLRDRGNLNTEAFF. CDR3 DNA sequence: TGTGCTAGTGGTTTGCGGGACAGGGGTAATCTGAACACTGAAGCTTTCTTT. Full variable domain (missing parts from reference TRBV12-5 and TRBJ1-1): DARVTQTPRHKVTEMGQEVTMRCQPILGHNTVFWYRQTMMQGLELLAYFRNRAPLDDSGMPKDRFSAEMPDATLATLKIQPSEPRDSAVYFCASGLRDRGNLNTEAFFGQGTRLTVV.

This clonotype was seen a handful of times. The chain recombines TRBV6-1 with TRBJ2-2; 12 nucleotides agree with TRBD2. The CDR3 contains 13 residues. CDR1 is MNHNS and CDR2 is SASEGT in the germline V gene. With 5 bases clipped from V and 11 bases from J, the junction kept 3 bases outside the gene matches. The CDR3 sequence is CASSRTSGAELFF. CDR3 sequence (DNA): TGTGCCAGCAGTCGGACTAGCGGGGCCGAGCTGTTTTTT.

This clonotype was seen repeatedly, ten times or more. This chain connects TRBV5-5 to TRBJ2-7; D not certain. This CDR3 is built from 13 residues. With 1 base removed from V and 2 bases from J, the gap between germline ends came to 7 bases. Germline CDR1 and CDR2: SGHKS and YYEKEE (reference sequence). The CDR3 spells CASSLTDTYEQYF. In DNA, the CDR3 is TGTGCCAGCAGCTTGACGGATACCTACGAGCAGTACTTC.

This clonotype was seen once. A much more abundant neighbour one base away suggests this may be a read error. The chain recombines TRBV5-1 with TRBJ2-3; D gene unclear. The CDR3 consists of 15 residues. From germline, CDR1 is SGHRS and CDR2 YFSETQ. V lost 1 base to trimming and J lost 3 bases, with 12 bases between them. The CDR3 DNA follows: TGCGCCAGCAGCTTGAGTAGGGTATGGACAGATACGCAGTATTTT. Translated: CASSLSRVWTDTQYF.

This clonotype was picked up a small number of times. The gene calls are TRBV6-1 and TRBJ2-2; tentative D call: TRBD1 (6 bases). Germline CDR1 and CDR2: MNHNS and SASEGT. V was cut by 8 bases and J by 0 bases, with 10 bases left in between. CDR3 size: 14 residues. The CDR3 spells CASVRTANTGELFF. The CDR3, as DNA: TGTGCCAGCGTAAGGACAGCGAACACCGGGGAGCTGTTTTTT.

The table lists this clonotype with many counts. The chain joins TRBV13 to TRBJ2-1, with 9 bases that match TRBD1. Looked up from germline, CDR1 is PRHDT and CDR2 is FYEKMQ (reference sequence). This CDR3 is 15 amino acids long. Unmatched junction bases numbered 9, after V lost 5 bases and J lost 7 bases. The CDR3 nucleotides read TGTGCCAGCAGCCTCCACCGGACAGGGGAGAATGAGCAGTTCTTC. It encodes CASSLHRTGENEQFF. The whole variable domain, remainder taken from reference TRBV13 and TRBJ2-1, is AAGVIQSPRHLIKEKRETATLKCYPIPRHDTVYWYQQGPGQDPQFLISFYEKMQSDKGSIPDRFSAQQFSDYHSELNMSSLELGDSALYFCASSLHRTGENEQFFGPGTRLTVL.

As for this clonotype: The junction differs from germline at one of its ends, possibly a read error. The chain employs TRBV6-9 and TRBJ1-6; D possibly corresponds to TRBD1 (5 bases). CDR1 and CDR2 from the germline V gene are MNHGY and SVAAGI. The CDR3 has 13 amino acids. Here the CDR3 reads CASSYSKGPGLRF. DNA of the CDR3: TGTGCCAGCAGTTACTCGAAGGGGCCCGGACTCCGCTTT.

This clonotype appeared a few times. The chain uses TRBV4-1 and TRBJ1-4; D remains ambiguous. The CDR3 loop spans 16 amino acids. Germline V lookup: CDR1 MGHRA, CDR2 YSYEKL. Trimming cost V 3 bases and J 5 bases, with 16 bases left between them. The CDR3 loop reads CASSHFRPRRNEKLFF. Written as DNA, the CDR3 is TGCGCCAGCAGCCATTTTCGACCCCGAAGAAATGAAAAACTGTTTTTT.

The chain has TRBV18 and TRBJ2-5; D is unresolved. Germline lookup yields CDR1 KGHSH and CDR2 LQKENI. This CDR3 has 15 residues. V was cut by 5 bases and J by 2 bases, with 15 bases left in between. The CDR3 bases are TGTGCCAGCTCATCTAGAACCGGGTCTCAAGAGACCCAGTACTTC. It encodes CASSSRTGSQETQYF. Complete variable domain (other parts from reference TRBV18 and TRBJ2-5): NAGVMQNPRHLVRRRGQEARLRCSPMKGHSHVYWYRQLPEEGLKFMVYLQKENIIDESGMPKERFSAEFPKEGPSILRIQQVVRGDSAAYFCASSSRTGSQETQYFGPGTRLLVL.

In its sample, this clonotype was seen many times. CDR3 DNA sequence: TGTGCCAGCAGCTTCGAGGGTCCGTACAATGAGCAGTTCTTC. This gives the protein CASSFEGPYNEQFF. The V gene is TRBV2, the J gene TRBJ2-1; D might be TRBD2 (5 bases). The CDR3 runs 14 residues. Germline V gene lookup returns CDR1 SNHLY and CDR2 FYNNEI. V was cut by 6 bases and J by 4 bases, with 13 bases left in between. The full variable domain, in which reference TRBV2 and TRBJ2-1 provide the parts outside the CDR3, is EPEVTQTPSHQVTQMGQEVILRCVPISNHLYFYWYRQILGQKVEFLVSFYNNEISEKSEIFDDQFSVERPDGSNFTLKIRSTKLEDSAMYFCASSFEGPYNEQFFGPGTRLTVL.

Many counts were recorded for this clonotype. The gene calls are TRBV27 and TRBJ1-1, with 7 bases that match TRBD1. Losses at the gene ends were 9 bases for V and 0 bases for J; bases not matched to a gene: 22. Per germline, CDR1 MNHEY and CDR2 SMNVEV (reference sequence). This CDR3 region has 19 residues. This chain's CDR3 is CASLPTSTDRARMNTEAFF. CDR3 nucleotide sequence: TGTGCCAGTTTACCGACATCTACCGACAGGGCCAGAATGAACACTGAAGCTTTCTTT.

This clonotype was counted ten times or more. The gene calls are TRBV11-3 and TRBJ2-5, with no clear D. The CDR3 covers 11 residues. The V and J ends lost 5 bases and 6 bases respectively, with 7 bases between them. Per germline, CDR1 SGHNT and CDR2 YENEEA. The CDR3 region is CASSASQTQYF. The DNA of the CDR3 is TGTGCCAGCAGCGCCTCACAGACCCAGTACTTC. The full variable domain, in which reference TRBV11-3 and TRBJ2-5 provide the parts outside the CDR3, is EAGVVQSPRYKIIEKKQPVAFWCNPISGHNTLYWYLQNLGQGPELLIRYENEEAVDDSQLPKDRFSAERLKGVDSTLKIQPAELGDSAVYLCASSASQTQYFGPGTRLLVL.

The gene calls are TRBV5-1 and TRBJ2-5, with TRBD1 matching 9 bases. CDR1 and CDR2 (germline): SGHRS, YFSETQ. V lost 7 bases to trimming and J lost 1 base; unmatched junction nucleotides: 5. The CDR3 runs to 14 residues. The CDR3 DNA reads TGCGCCAGCGGAATGACAGGGGGCCAAGAGACCCAGTACTTC. It is translated as CASGMTGGQETQYF.

This clonotype turned up a few times. Written as DNA, the CDR3 is TGTGCCAGTAGTATCGGACAGGGGATTCAGTACTTC. This gives the protein CASSIGQGIQYF. The gene calls are TRBV19 and TRBJ2-4; TRBD1 matches 9 bases. The CDR3 loop spans 12 amino acids. The germline CDR1 and CDR2 sequences are LNHDA and SQIVND (reference sequence). J was trimmed by 10 bases and V by 3 bases; bases with no gene match: 1.

This clonotype was counted many times. The chain links TRBV5-5 to TRBJ2-3; 11 bases line up with TRBD2. Trimming cost V 1 base and J 4 bases; bases outside gene matches: 5. Germline CDR1 and CDR2: SGHKS and YYEKEE (reference sequence). This CDR3 has 16 amino acids. As DNA, the CDR3 is TGTGCCAGCAGCTTGTTCCTAGCGGGGGGTTCAGATACGCAGTATTTT. Residues: CASSLFLAGGSDTQYF. Full variable domain (rest looked up from reference TRBV5-5 and TRBJ2-3): DAGVTQSPTHLIKTRGQQVTLRCSPISGHKSVSWYQQVLGQGPQFIFQYYEKEERGRGNFPDRFSARQFPNYSSELNVNALLLGDSALYLCASSLFLAGGSDTQYFGPGTRLTVL.

This clonotype was seen ten or more times. The chain's CDR3 is CASSPSRDRVRGTGELFF. In DNA form, the CDR3 reads TGTGCCAGCAGCCCGTCCCGGGACAGGGTTAGGGGAACCGGGGAGCTGTTTTTT. V and J are TRBV11-3 and TRBJ2-2; 9 bases align to TRBD1. V gave up 5 bases and J gave up 5 bases; unmatched junction bases: 15. This CDR3 comprises 18 residues. Germline V gene lookup returns CDR1 SGHNT and CDR2 YENEEA. The complete variable domain, with remaining parts taken from reference TRBV11-3 and TRBJ2-2, reads EAGVVQSPRYKIIEKKQPVAFWCNPISGHNTLYWYLQNLGQGPELLIRYENEEAVDDSQLPKDRFSAERLKGVDSTLKIQPAELGDSAVYLCASSPSRDRVRGTGELFFGEGSRLTVL.

This clonotype was observed a few times. The V gene is TRBV19, the J gene TRBJ2-7, with TRBD2 matching over 10 bases. The CDR3 loop spans 16 amino acids. V lost 5 bases and J lost 2; bases outside the gene matches: 9. The V gene's germline CDR1 is LNHDA and CDR2 SQIVND (reference sequence). The CDR3 sequence is CASSLGSGREPYEQYF. The CDR3 DNA reads as TGTGCCAGTAGTTTGGGGAGCGGGAGGGAACCCTACGAGCAGTACTTC.

This clonotype has a count of ten or more. This chain connects TRBV5-1 to TRBJ2-7; 7 bases agree with TRBD1. The CDR3 sequence is 14 residues long. V lost 4 bases to trimming and J lost 1 base; unmatched junction nucleotides: 5. Germline V gene data show CDR1 as SGHRS and CDR2 as YFSETQ. CDR3 region: CASSKGTASYEQYF. In DNA form, the CDR3 reads TGCGCCAGCAGCAAGGGGACAGCGTCCTACGAGCAGTACTTC. Looking up the rest from reference TRBV5-1 and TRBJ2-7 gives the full variable domain: KAGVTQTPRYLIKTRGQQVTLSCSPISGHRSVSWYQQTPGQGLQFLFEYFSETQRNKGNFPGRFSGRQFSNSRSEMNVSTLELGDSALYLCASSKGTASYEQYFGPGTRLTVT.

This clonotype was seen ten or more times. The CDR3 protein is CASSYSGSGYEQYF. In nucleotides, the CDR3 is TGCGCCAGCAGCTATAGCGGGAGCGGCTACGAGCAGTACTTC. The rearrangement joins TRBV5-1 to TRBJ2-7; 9 bases agree with TRBD2. This CDR3 region has 14 residues. V shed 3 bases, J shed 3 bases, and the junction held 4 bases outside the gene matches. CDR1 is SGHRS and CDR2 is YFSETQ in the germline V gene.

This clonotype was seen repeatedly, ten times or more. V is TRBV20-1 and J is TRBJ2-4; 10 bases are a match to TRBD1. CDR3 length: 16 residues. Germline V gene sequence: CDR1 DFQATT, CDR2 SNEGSKA (reference sequence). V gave up 3 bases and J gave up 8 bases; unmatched junction bases: 13. CDR3 amino acids: CSASGGGTGAVYIQYF. DNA of the CDR3: TGCAGTGCTAGTGGTGGGGGGACAGGGGCCGTGTACATTCAGTACTTC.

This clonotype was detected ten times or more. The V and J genes are TRBV12-3 or TRBV12-4 and TRBJ2-3; D is ambiguous. Trimming shortened V by 6 bases and J by 6 bases, and 13 bases separated the two germline ends. CDR3 length equals 13 residues. Here the CDR3 reads CASSSHWVDTQYF. The DNA of the CDR3 is TGTGCCAGCAGCTCTCATTGGGTGGATACGCAGTATTTT.

There are many counts of this clonotype. The chain combines TRBV6-6 with TRBJ2-5; 7 bases map to TRBD1. V was pared by 2 bases and J by 2 bases, with 5 bases of the junction left unmatched. The CDR3 is 15 residues long. Germline assignment: CDR1 MNHNY and CDR2 SVGAGI (reference sequence). DNA for the CDR3: TGTGCCAGCAGTTACCAAGGACAGGAACAAGAGACCCAGTACTTC. This sequence encodes CASSYQGQEQETQYF.

The chain employs TRBV3-1 and TRBJ2-3, with D maybe TRBD2 (5 bases). Trimming removed 4 bases from V and 4 bases from J, with 18 bases in between. The CDR3 length is 16 residues. Looked up from germline, CDR1 is LGHDT and CDR2 is YNNKEL (reference sequence). This CDR3 reads CASSRTAALPPDTQYF. The CDR3 region has the DNA TGTGCCAGCAGCCGAACAGCGGCCCTCCCCCCAGATACGCAGTATTTT.

This clonotype was observed many times. The rearrangement links TRBV24-1 to TRBJ2-5; D ambiguous. This CDR3 region has 14 residues. Between the trimmed V and J ends, which lost 1 base and 1 base, there was a span of 6 bases. Germline V gives CDR1 KGHDR, CDR2 SFDVKD. Here the CDR3 reads CATSDLYSQETQYF. The CDR3 DNA reads as TGTGCCACCAGTGATTTATACAGCCAAGAGACCCAGTACTTC.

This clonotype was seen at least ten times. V usage is TRBV20-1 and J usage is TRBJ1-4; TRBD1 is a possible D gene (6 bases). Trimming removed 5 bases at V and 0 bases at J, with 7 bases between. The germline CDR1 and CDR2 sequences are DFQATT and SNEGSKA (reference sequence). The CDR3 loop spans 13 amino acids. CDR3 nucleotide sequence: TGCAGTGCTGAGGGGGCAACTAATGAAAAACTGTTTTTT. This codes for CSAEGATNEKLFF.